Below, one T cell receptor beta chain is given with its context. The record originates from a study of blood T cell repertoires in COVID-19. Study information: Sites in the United States, Italy and Spain provided acute and convalescent COVID-19 samples. T cells, B-cell-depleted T cells, or PBMCs provided the cDNA or gDNA that served as material.

The CDR3 has 15 amino acids. Between the trimmed V and J ends, which lost 4 bases and 0 bases, there was a span of 10 bases. Germline V gene lookup returns CDR1 SNHLY and CDR2 FYNNEI. TCRdb's table, derived via immunoSEQ multiplex PCR, lists solely in-frame clones and lacks some. The sample consists of 150,000 or so clones, over 70% of them appearing once. The chain joins TRBV2 to TRBJ2-1; D ambiguous. Sequencing was done on a sample of peripheral blood. This receptor was taken from a man aged 80 or over with acute or convalescent COVID-19. CDR3 coding DNA: TGTGCCAGCAGTGGCGGCATATTCTCCTACAATGAGCAGTTCTTC. Amino acid sequence: CASSGGIFSYNEQFF.